This T cell receptor beta chain was sequenced for a study of control samples from healthy donors and cancer patients. Using immunoSEQ multiplex PCR, the repertoire was profiled, and TCRdb retains in-frame clones only, with some absent. The sample lists approximately 110,000 clones, approximately 83% occurring once. Trimming took off 4 bases at V and 0 bases at J, with 14 bases between the two ends. This CDR3 comprises 16 residues. Germline CDR1 SGHRS, CDR2 YFSETQ. Input material: blood. The sequence was obtained from a woman in her 50s in good health. The chain joins TRBV5-1 to TRBJ1-3; perhaps TRBD1 as D (6 bases). The CDR3: CASSATGTRSGNTIYF. The CDR3 DNA reads as TGCGCCAGCAGCGCGACCGGGACACGCTCTGGAAACACCATATATTTT.